Presented here are 29 T cell receptor beta chains from one specimen sequenced in a study of T cells after somatic rescue of genetic block. Repertoires were generated with immunoSEQ multiplex PCR, while TCRdb's copy carries only in-frame clones and drops some. Of about 14,000 clones listed, 70% to 85% are singletons. Input material: peripheral blood mononuclear cells (PBMCs). Source of these receptors: a boy between 10 and 17 years old.

CDR3 protein: CASSLSLGTGELFF. DNA of the CDR3: TGTGCCAGCAGCTTATCCCTGGGAACCGGGGAGCTGTTTTTT. The V call is TRBV7-2, the J call TRBJ2-2; D not resolved. The CDR3 runs to 14 residues. The V gene lost 2 bases and the J gene lost 5 bases, with 9 bases spanning the gap. CDR1 SGHTA and CDR2 FQGNSA come from the germline V gene. The full variable domain, completed using reference TRBV7-2 and TRBJ2-2, is GAGVSQSPSNKVTEKGKDVELRCDPISGHTALYWYRQSLGQGLEFLIYFQGNSAPDKSGLPSDRFSAERTGGSVSTLTIQRTQQEDSAVYLCASSLSLGTGELFFGEGSRLTVL.

This clone has a handful of counts. The CDR3 sequence is CASSLGGTSGVEKNTGELFF. CDR3 nucleotides: TGTGCCAGCAGCTTAGGGGGGACTAGCGGGGTGGAAAAGAACACCGGGGAGCTGTTTTTT. V and J are TRBV13 and TRBJ2-2; 13 positions agree with TRBD2. The ends lost 0 bases at V and 1 base at J; junction bases unmatched: 8. The germline V gene has CDR1 PRHDT and CDR2 FYEKMQ (reference sequence). The CDR3 extends over 20 amino acids. Variable domain in full (rest from reference TRBV13 and TRBJ2-2): AAGVIQSPRHLIKEKRETATLKCYPIPRHDTVYWYQQGPGQDPQFLISFYEKMQSDKGSIPDRFSAQQFSDYHSELNMSSLELGDSALYFCASSLGGTSGVEKNTGELFFGEGSRLTVL.

The V call is TRBV7-8, the J call TRBJ1-4; D gene ambiguous. Germline V CDR1 and CDR2: SGHVS, FQNEAQ. The CDR3 length is 11 residues. The ends were cut back, 2 bases at V and 6 bases at J, with 1 base in the middle. Here the CDR3 DNA reads TGTGCCAGCAGCTTATATGAAAAACTGTTTTTT. Its protein product is CASSLYEKLFF. Full variable domain (rest looked up from reference TRBV7-8 and TRBJ1-4): GAGVSQSPRYKVAKRGQDVALRCDPISGHVSLFWYQQALGQGPEFLTYFQNEAQLDKSGLPSDRFFAERPEGSVSTLKIQRTQQEDSAVYLCASSLYEKLFFGSGTQLSVL.

The chain carries TRBV4-2 and TRBJ1-2; no clear D. The germline V gene has CDR1 LGHNA and CDR2 YNFKEQ. CDR3 length: 14 residues. The V gene lost 0 bases and the J gene lost 0 bases, with 5 bases spanning the gap. The CDR3 DNA sequence: TGTGCCAGCAGCCAAGAGGGGACTAACTATGGCTACACCTTC. This translates into CASSQEGTNYGYTF.

CDR3 in DNA: TGTGCCAGCAGTTACTCTAGGGGGAACTATGGCTACACCTTC. Translated: CASSYSRGNYGYTF. This chain links TRBV6-6 with TRBJ1-2; maybe TRBD1 (6 bases). The CDR3 loop spans 14 amino acids. The V gene lost 0 bases and the J gene lost 2 bases, with 7 bases spanning the gap. Germline V lookup: CDR1 MNHNY, CDR2 SVGAGI (reference sequence).

The chain carries TRBV5-1 and TRBJ1-2; 7 nucleotides match TRBD1. The V and J ends lost 4 bases and 6 bases, in that order; junction bases with no gene match: 12. The CDR3 extends over 15 amino acids. Per the germline V gene, CDR1 is SGHRS and CDR2 is YFSETQ. The CDR3 spells CASSGASRTGHGYTF. DNA for the CDR3: TGCGCCAGCAGCGGAGCCTCTCGGACAGGCCATGGCTACACCTTC.

The chain joins TRBV6-5 to TRBJ2-5, with D unclear. Trimming left V 2 bases short and J 3 bases short, with 10 bases between. CDR3 length: 14 residues. CDR1 is MNHEY, CDR2 SVGAGI, per germline. CDR3 coding DNA: TGTGCCAGCAGTTACGGGTACTCCGAAGAGACCCAGTACTTC. Protein product: CASSYGYSEETQYF.

This clone was observed once. The gene calls are TRBV30 and TRBJ1-1; 7 bases line up with TRBD1. Germline V lookup: CDR1 GTSNPN, CDR2 SVGIG (reference sequence). The CDR3 consists of 12 residues. V lost 2 bases, J lost 7 bases, and 4 bases stayed unmatched. CDR3 protein: CAWSKGAGEAFF. The DNA of the CDR3 is TGTGCCTGGAGTAAGGGGGCGGGTGAAGCTTTCTTT.

This chain joins TRBV4-2 and TRBJ2-1; 7 nucleotides agree with TRBD2. J gave up 6 bases and V 4 bases, and 9 bases lay outside the gene matches. This CDR3 spans 15 amino acids. Germline V gene data show CDR1 as LGHNA and CDR2 as YNFKEQ. This CDR3 is CASSPLGREPNEQFF. Written as DNA, the CDR3 is TGTGCCAGCAGCCCCCTGGGGCGGGAGCCCAATGAGCAGTTCTTC.

The chain couples TRBV9 to TRBJ2-3; TRBD2 is a possible D gene (6 bases). Germline lookup yields CDR1 SGDLS and CDR2 YYNGEE. The CDR3 contains 14 residues. V was clipped by 5 bases and J by 6 bases, with 16 bases between them. The chain's CDR3 is CASSPGLPSDTQYF. In DNA, the CDR3 is TGTGCCAGCAGTCCGGGACTCCCATCGGATACGCAGTATTTT.

V usage is TRBV18 and J usage is TRBJ1-3, with D perhaps TRBD1 (5 bases). The CDR3 is 17 amino acids. V was cut by 5 bases and J by 0 bases, with 17 bases left in between. CDR1 KGHSH and CDR2 LQKENI come from the germline V gene. The CDR3 DNA reads TGTGCCAGCTCATACACTACCACAGGACTCTCTGGAAACACCATATATTTT. Translation gives CASSYTTTGLSGNTIYF.

This chain joins TRBV20-1 and TRBJ2-1; D ambiguous. Germline CDR1 reads DFQATT; CDR2 reads SNEGSKA (reference sequence). V was trimmed by 6 bases and J by 9 bases, leaving 12 bases between them. The CDR3 has 11 amino acids. CDR3 sequence reads: CSATLGPEQFF. The CDR3 bases are TGCAGTGCCACTCTTGGGCCTGAGCAGTTCTTC.

The genes are TRBV7-3 and TRBJ2-1, with D possibly matching TRBD1 (6 bases). The germline gives CDR1 SGHTA, CDR2 FQGTGA. CDR3 size: 14 residues. V gave up 5 bases and J gave up 5 bases, with 13 bases separating them. The chain's CDR3 is CASSQGSWDNEQFF. CDR3 nucleotide sequence: TGTGCCAGCAGCCAGGGGTCATGGGACAATGAGCAGTTCTTC.

The chain couples TRBV19 to TRBJ1-3, with D possibly TRBD1 on 6 matching bases. V lost 3 bases and J 4 bases, leaving 19 bases between the germline ends. The CDR3 loop spans 17 amino acids. Germline CDR1 and CDR2: LNHDA and SQIVND (reference sequence). The CDR3 DNA reads as TGTGCCAGTAGTATCGCCCGTCCAGGGGCGTTAGGAAACACCATATATTTT. Translating it yields CASSIARPGALGNTIYF.

The genes are TRBV5-1 and TRBJ2-3; 10 bases fit TRBD2. The V gene end was trimmed by 4 bases and the J gene end by 3 bases; junction bases not matched to a gene: 2. There are 14 residues in the CDR3. CDR1 SGHRS and CDR2 YFSETQ come from the germline V gene. The CDR3 coding sequence is TGCGCCAGCAGCCTTAGCGGGAGGACAGATACGCAGTATTTT. Encoded protein: CASSLSGRTDTQYF.

The genes are TRBV10-3 and TRBJ2-1; 9 nucleotides align to TRBD2. CDR1 is ENHRY, CDR2 SYGVKD, per germline. Unmatched junction bases numbered 7, after V lost 6 bases and J lost 4 bases. The CDR3 consists of 15 residues. CDR3 protein: CAIRVAGGPYNEQFF. The CDR3 DNA is TGTGCCATCAGGGTCGCGGGAGGGCCGTACAATGAGCAGTTCTTC.

This sequence joins TRBV5-1 and TRBJ2-5, with D tentatively TRBD1 (6 bases). TRBJ2-7 explains the end of the DNA better; the J call may be wrong. The CDR3 spans 13 residues. Per germline, CDR1 SGHRS and CDR2 YFSETQ. The CDR3 spells CASSLVQGYEQYF. CDR3 nucleotides: TGCGCCAGCAGCTTGGTACAGGGATACGAGCAGTACTTC.

V gene TRBV5-1 combines with J gene TRBJ1-6; D perhaps matches TRBD1 (5 bases). The CDR3 runs to 15 residues. Germline CDR1 and CDR2: SGHRS and YFSETQ. Deletions cut 0 bases from V and 8 bases from J, with 12 bases between. The DNA of the CDR3 is TGCGCCAGCAGCTTGGTTGGCCAGGGCGATTCACCCCTCCACTTT. It specifies CASSLVGQGDSPLHF.

The chain has TRBV7-9 and TRBJ1-3; possible D gene TRBD1, 5 bases. From germline, CDR1 is SEHNR and CDR2 FQNEAQ (reference sequence). Trimming took off 3 bases at V and 0 bases at J, with 6 bases between the two ends. The CDR3 has 14 residues. CDR3 in amino acids: CASSFGTSGNTIYF. Written as DNA, the CDR3 is TGTGCCAGCAGCTTCGGGACCTCTGGAAACACCATATATTTT.

The chain couples TRBV9 to TRBJ2-7; D remains unclear. Germline V CDR1 and CDR2: SGDLS, YYNGEE. The CDR3 runs 15 residues. The V gene lost 0 bases and the J gene lost 0 bases, with 10 bases spanning the gap. The CDR3 reads CASSVGDPSSYEQYF. The CDR3 DNA reads TGTGCCAGCAGCGTAGGGGATCCGAGCTCCTACGAGCAGTACTTC.

The chain combines TRBV6-6 with TRBJ1-2; D gene uncertain. The CDR3 is made up of 14 amino acids. CDR1 is MNHNY, CDR2 SVGAGI, per germline (reference sequence). Trimming pared 0 bases from V and 8 bases from J, leaving 13 bases between. The CDR3 DNA reads as TGTGCCAGCAGTTACTCGGATAGGGAATGGGGCTACACCTTC. Its protein is CASSYSDREWGYTF.

V gene TRBV9 combines with J gene TRBJ2-5; TRBD2 matches at 7 bases. From germline, CDR1 is SGDLS and CDR2 YYNGEE. The CDR3 totals 16 residues. Trimming took 0 bases from V and 4 from J; bases not matched to a gene: 9. The CDR3 region is CASSVAEGGLGETQYF. CDR3 sequence (DNA): TGTGCCAGCAGCGTAGCGGAGGGAGGACTAGGAGAGACCCAGTACTTC.

This sequence joins TRBV5-1 and TRBJ2-1; D might be TRBD2 (5 bases). Trimming left V 1 base short and J 9 bases short, with 14 bases between. CDR3 size: 14 residues. In germline, CDR1 is SGHRS, CDR2 YFSETQ. The CDR3 DNA is TGCGCCAGCAGCTTGCTCCTTTCGGCGGGTGAGCAGTTCTTC. Translation: CASSLLLSAGEQFF.

V gene TRBV28 combines with J gene TRBJ1-2; D not resolved. The length of the CDR3 is 15 residues. Trimming shortened V by 8 bases and J by 6 bases, and 22 bases separated the two germline ends. Germline CDR1 is MDHEN and CDR2 is SYDVKM. The CDR3 region is CASLSPLTEGNGYTF. The CDR3 region has the DNA TGTGCCAGCCTTTCCCCCCTTACGGAGGGCAATGGCTACACCTTC.

The CDR3 DNA is TGTGCCAGCTCCGAGACTCCCCTCCACTTT. It translates to CASSETPLHF. The chain joins TRBV18 to TRBJ1-6; D remains ambiguous. The CDR3 sequence is 10 residues long. Germline V gives CDR1 KGHSH, CDR2 LQKENI. Trimming shortened V by 6 bases and J by 13 bases, and 7 bases separated the two germline ends.

V gene TRBV6-6 combines with J gene TRBJ2-7, with D possibly matching TRBD1 (6 bases). Germline V gene data show CDR1 as MNHNY and CDR2 as SVGAGI (reference sequence). This CDR3 is 15 amino acids long. Trimming cost V 6 bases and J 3 bases, with 18 bases left between them. The CDR3 DNA is TGTGCCAGCAGCCTAGGGACATCGATATTCTACGAGCAGTACTTC. Protein product: CASSLGTSIFYEQYF.

This clone came up a few times. The J gene is TRBJ2-6, the V gene TRBV9, with no clear D. Per the germline V gene, CDR1 is SGDLS and CDR2 is YYNGEE. V lost 6 bases, J lost 0 bases, and 4 bases lay in between. The CDR3 has 13 amino acids. The CDR3 DNA follows: TGTGCCAGCAAATCCTCTGGGGCCAACGTCCTGACTTTC. It yields the protein CASKSSGANVLTF.

This clone has just a few counts. The rearrangement links TRBV7-6 to TRBJ2-3, with 15 nucleotides matching TRBD2. V dropped 5 bases and J dropped 1; count of bases not matched to a gene: 10. Looked up from germline, CDR1 is SGHVS and CDR2 is FNYEAQ. This CDR3 is 19 amino acids long. This chain's CDR3 is CASSIGLAGGRRGTDTQYF. The CDR3 nucleotides read TGTGCCAGCAGCATTGGACTAGCGGGAGGGCGGAGGGGCACAGATACGCAGTATTTT.

This clone was seen just once. The chain couples TRBV19 to TRBJ2-2, with D maybe TRBD1 (5 bases). Germline lookup yields CDR1 LNHDA and CDR2 SQIVND (reference sequence). The CDR3 has 18 residues. Trimming took off 4 bases at V and 2 bases at J, with 20 bases between the two ends. DNA of the CDR3: TGTGCCAGTAGTACTTGGGGCATGGGCAGCCCCAACACCGGGGAGCTGTTTTTT. Translation gives CASSTWGMGSPNTGELFF.